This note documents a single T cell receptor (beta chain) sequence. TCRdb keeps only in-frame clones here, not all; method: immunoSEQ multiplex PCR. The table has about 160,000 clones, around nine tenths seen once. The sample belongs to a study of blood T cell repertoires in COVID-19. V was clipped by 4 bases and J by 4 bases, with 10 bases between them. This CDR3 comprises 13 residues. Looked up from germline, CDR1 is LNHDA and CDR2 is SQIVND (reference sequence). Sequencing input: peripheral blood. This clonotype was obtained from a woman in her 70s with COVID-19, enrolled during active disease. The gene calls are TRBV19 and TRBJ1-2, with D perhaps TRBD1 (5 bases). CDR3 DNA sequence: TGTGCCAGTAGTACCCCAGGGCGCTATGGCTACACCTTC. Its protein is CASSTPGRYGYTF.